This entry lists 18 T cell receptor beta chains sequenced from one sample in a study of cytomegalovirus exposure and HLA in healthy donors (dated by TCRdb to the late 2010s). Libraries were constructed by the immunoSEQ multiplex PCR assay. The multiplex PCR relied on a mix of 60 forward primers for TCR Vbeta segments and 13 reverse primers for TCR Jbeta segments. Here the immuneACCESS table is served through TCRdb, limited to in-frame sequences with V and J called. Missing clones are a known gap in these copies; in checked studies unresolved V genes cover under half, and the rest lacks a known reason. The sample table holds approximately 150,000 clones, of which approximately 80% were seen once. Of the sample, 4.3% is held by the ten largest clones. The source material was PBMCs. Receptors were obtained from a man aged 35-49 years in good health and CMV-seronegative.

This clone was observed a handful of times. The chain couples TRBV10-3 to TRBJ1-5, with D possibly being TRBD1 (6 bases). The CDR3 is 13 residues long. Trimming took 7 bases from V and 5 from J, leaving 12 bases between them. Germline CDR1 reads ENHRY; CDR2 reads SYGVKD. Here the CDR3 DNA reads TGTGCCATCAAGGACAGAATAGATCAGCCCCAGCATTTT. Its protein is CAIKDRIDQPQHF.

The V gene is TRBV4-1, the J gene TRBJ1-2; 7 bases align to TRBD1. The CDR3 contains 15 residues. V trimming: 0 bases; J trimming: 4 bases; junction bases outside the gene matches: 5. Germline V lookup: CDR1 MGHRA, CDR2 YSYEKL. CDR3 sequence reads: CASSQDSGGVYGYTF. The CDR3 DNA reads TGCGCCAGCAGCCAAGATTCAGGGGGAGTCTATGGCTACACCTTC.

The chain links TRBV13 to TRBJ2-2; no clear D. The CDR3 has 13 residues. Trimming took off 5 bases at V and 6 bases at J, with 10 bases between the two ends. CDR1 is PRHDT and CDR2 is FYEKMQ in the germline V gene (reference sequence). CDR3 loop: CASSKRPAGELFF. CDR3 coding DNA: TGTGCCAGCAGCAAGCGACCCGCCGGGGAGCTGTTTTTT.

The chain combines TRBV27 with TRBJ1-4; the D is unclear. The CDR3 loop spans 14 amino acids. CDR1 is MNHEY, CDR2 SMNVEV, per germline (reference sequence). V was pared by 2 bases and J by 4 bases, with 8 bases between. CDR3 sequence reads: CASSLAGSNEKLFF. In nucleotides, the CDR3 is TGTGCCAGCAGTTTAGCGGGGAGTAATGAAAAACTGTTTTTT. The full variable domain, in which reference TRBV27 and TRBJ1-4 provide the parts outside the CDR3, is EAQVTQNPRYLITVTGKKLTVTCSQNMNHEYMSWYRQDPGLGLRQIYYSMNVEVTDKGDVPEGYKVSRKEKRNFPLILESPSPNQTSLYFCASSLAGSNEKLFFGSGTQLSVL.

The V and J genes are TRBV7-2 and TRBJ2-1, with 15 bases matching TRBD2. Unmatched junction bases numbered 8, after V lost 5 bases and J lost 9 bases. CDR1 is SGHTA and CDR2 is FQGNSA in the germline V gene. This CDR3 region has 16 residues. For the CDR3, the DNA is TGTGCCAGCAGCGCCGGACTAGCGGGGGGGCATAGTGAGCAGTTCTTC. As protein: CASSAGLAGGHSEQFF.

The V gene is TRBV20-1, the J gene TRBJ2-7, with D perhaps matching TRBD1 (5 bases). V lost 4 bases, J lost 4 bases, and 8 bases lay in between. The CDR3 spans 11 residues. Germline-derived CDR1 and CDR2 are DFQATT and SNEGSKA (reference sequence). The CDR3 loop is CSAIDRYEQYF. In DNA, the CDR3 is TGCAGTGCTATCGACAGATACGAGCAGTACTTC.

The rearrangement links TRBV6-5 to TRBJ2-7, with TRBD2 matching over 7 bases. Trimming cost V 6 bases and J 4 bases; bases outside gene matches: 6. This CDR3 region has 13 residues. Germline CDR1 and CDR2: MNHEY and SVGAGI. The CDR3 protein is CASRLGGGYEQYF. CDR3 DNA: TGTGCCAGCAGACTTGGGGGGGGTTACGAGCAGTACTTC.

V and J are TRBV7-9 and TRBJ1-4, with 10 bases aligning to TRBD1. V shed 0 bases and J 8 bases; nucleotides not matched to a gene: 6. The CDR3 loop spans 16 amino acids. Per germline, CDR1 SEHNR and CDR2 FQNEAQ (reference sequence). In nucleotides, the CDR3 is TGTGCCAGCAGCTTAGCCTCCGGGACAGGGGCCGAAAAACTGTTTTTT. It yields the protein CASSLASGTGAEKLFF.

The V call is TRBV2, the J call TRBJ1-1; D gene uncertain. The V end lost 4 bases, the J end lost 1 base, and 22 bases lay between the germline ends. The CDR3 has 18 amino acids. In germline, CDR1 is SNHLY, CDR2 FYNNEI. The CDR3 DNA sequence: TGTGCCAGCAGTGTCCCCCGGTGGAGCCCCCCCTCGAACACTGAAGCTTTCTTT. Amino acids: CASSVPRWSPPSNTEAFF.

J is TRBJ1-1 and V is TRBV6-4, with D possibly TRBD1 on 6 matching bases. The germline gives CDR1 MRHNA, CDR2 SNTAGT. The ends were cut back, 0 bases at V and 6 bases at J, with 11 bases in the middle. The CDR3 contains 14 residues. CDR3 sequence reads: CASSDSYGTSEAFF. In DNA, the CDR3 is TGTGCCAGCAGTGACTCTTACGGGACATCTGAAGCTTTCTTT.

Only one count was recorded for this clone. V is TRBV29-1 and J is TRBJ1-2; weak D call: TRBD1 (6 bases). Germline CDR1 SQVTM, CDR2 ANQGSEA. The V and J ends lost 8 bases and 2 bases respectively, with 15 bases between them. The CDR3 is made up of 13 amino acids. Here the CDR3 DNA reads TGCAGCCTCAAGCTAACAGGGAACTATGGCTACACCTTC. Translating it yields CSLKLTGNYGYTF.

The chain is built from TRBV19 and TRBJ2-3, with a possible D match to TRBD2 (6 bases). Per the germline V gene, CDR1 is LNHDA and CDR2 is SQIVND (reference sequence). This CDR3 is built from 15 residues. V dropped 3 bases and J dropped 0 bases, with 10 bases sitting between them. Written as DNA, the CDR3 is TGTGCCAGTAGTATGGCGGGGCCGAGCACAGATACGCAGTATTTT. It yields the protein CASSMAGPSTDTQYF.

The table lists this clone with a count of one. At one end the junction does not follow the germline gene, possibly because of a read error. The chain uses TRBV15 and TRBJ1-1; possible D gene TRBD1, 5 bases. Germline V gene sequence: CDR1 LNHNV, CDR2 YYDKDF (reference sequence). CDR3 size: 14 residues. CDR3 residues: CATSRAKGNAEAFF. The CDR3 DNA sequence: TGTGCCACCAGCAGAGCGAAGGGGAACGCTGAAGCTTTCTTT.

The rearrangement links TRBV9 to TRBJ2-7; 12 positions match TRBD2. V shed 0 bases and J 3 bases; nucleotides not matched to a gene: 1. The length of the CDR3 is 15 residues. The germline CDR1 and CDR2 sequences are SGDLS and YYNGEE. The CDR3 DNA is TGTGCCAGCAGCGTAGGGGGACTAGCGGGCTACGAGCAGTACTTC. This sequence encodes CASSVGGLAGYEQYF.

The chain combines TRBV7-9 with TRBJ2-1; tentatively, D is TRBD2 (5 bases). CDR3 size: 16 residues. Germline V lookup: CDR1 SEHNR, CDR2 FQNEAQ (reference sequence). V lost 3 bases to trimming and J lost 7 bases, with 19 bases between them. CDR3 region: CASSLVGGSTVNEQFF. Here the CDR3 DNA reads TGTGCCAGCAGCTTGGTCGGCGGGTCCACCGTTAATGAGCAGTTCTTC. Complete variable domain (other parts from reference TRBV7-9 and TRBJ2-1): DTGVSQNPRHKITKRGQNVTFRCDPISEHNRLYWYRQTLGQGPEFLTYFQNEAQLEKSRLLSDRFSAERPKGSFSTLEIQRTEQGDSAMYLCASSLVGGSTVNEQFFGPGTRLTVL.

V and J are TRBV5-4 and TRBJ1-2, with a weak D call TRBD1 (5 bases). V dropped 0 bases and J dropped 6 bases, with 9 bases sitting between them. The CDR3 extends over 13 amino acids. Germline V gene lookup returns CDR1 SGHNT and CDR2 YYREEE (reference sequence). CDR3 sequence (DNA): TGTGCCAGCAGCTTGGTGGGGACTGATGGCTACACCTTC. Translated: CASSLVGTDGYTF. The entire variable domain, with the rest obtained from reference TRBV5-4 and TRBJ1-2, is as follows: ETGVTQSPTHLIKTRGQQVTLRCSSQSGHNTVSWYQQALGQGPQFIFQYYREEENGRGNFPPRFSGLQFPNYSSELNVNALELDDSALYLCASSLVGTDGYTFGSGTRLTVV.

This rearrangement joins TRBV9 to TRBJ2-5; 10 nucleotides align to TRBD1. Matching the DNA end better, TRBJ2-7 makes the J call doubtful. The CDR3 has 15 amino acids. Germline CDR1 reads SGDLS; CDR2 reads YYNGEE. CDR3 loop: CASSVEGQGSYEQYF. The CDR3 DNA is TGTGCCAGCAGCGTAGAGGGACAGGGGTCCTACGAGCAGTACTTC.

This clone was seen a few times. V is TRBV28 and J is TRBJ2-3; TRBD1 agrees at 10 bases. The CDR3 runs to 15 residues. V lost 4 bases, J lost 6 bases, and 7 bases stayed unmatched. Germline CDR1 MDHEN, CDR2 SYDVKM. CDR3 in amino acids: CASSSRDRGADTQYF. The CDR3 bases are TGTGCCAGCAGTTCCCGGGACAGGGGTGCGGATACGCAGTATTTT.